This T cell receptor beta chain was sequenced for a study of cytomegalovirus exposure and HLA in healthy donors. About the research overall: An earlier analysis identified 117 million unique TCR beta sequences in 150 million to 200 million T cells. Study-level findings and limits: Among immune exposure information, only CMV serostatus was available.

Remarks on this clone: Its specificity is not known.

Healthy bone marrow donors formed the donor group. This PCR relied on a set of 60 Vbeta primers and 13 Jbeta primers. Using immunoSEQ multiplex PCR, the repertoire was profiled, and TCRdb retains in-frame clones only, with some absent. The table lists 70,000 to 95,000 clones, 65% to 85% of them singletons, with around 2% in the top ten. V lost 7 bases, J lost 0 bases, and 5 bases stayed unmatched. This CDR3 has 15 residues. The germline V gene has CDR1 MNHNY and CDR2 SVGAGI (reference sequence). The TCR comes from a young man in good health and CMV-seronegative. The chain is built from TRBV6-6 and TRBJ2-1; 8 nucleotides line up with TRBD2. The sample comprised PBMCs. The chain's CDR3 is CASTLAGYSYNEQFF. CDR3 in DNA: TGTGCCAGCACCTTAGCGGGGTACTCCTACAATGAGCAGTTCTTC.